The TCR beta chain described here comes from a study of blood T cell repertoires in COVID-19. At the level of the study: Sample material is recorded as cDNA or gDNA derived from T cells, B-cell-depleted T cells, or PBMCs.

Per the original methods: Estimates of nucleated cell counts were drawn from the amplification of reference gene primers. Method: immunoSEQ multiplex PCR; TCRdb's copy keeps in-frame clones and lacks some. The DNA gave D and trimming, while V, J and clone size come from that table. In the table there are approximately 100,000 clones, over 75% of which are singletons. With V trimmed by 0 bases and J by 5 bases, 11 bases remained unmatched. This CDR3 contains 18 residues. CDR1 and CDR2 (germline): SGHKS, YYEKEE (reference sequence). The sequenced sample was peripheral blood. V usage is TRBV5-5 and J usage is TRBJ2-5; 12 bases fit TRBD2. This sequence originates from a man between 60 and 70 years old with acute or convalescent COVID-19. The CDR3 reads CASSLGSSGGAYRETQYF. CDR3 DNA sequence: TGTGCCAGCAGCTTGGGGTCTAGCGGGGGGGCCTATAGGGAGACCCAGTACTTC. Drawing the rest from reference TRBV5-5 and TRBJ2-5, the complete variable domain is DAGVTQSPTHLIKTRGQQVTLRCSPISGHKSVSWYQQVLGQGPQFIFQYYEKEERGRGNFPDRFSARQFPNYSSELNVNALLLGDSALYLCASSLGSSGGAYRETQYFGPGTRLLVL.